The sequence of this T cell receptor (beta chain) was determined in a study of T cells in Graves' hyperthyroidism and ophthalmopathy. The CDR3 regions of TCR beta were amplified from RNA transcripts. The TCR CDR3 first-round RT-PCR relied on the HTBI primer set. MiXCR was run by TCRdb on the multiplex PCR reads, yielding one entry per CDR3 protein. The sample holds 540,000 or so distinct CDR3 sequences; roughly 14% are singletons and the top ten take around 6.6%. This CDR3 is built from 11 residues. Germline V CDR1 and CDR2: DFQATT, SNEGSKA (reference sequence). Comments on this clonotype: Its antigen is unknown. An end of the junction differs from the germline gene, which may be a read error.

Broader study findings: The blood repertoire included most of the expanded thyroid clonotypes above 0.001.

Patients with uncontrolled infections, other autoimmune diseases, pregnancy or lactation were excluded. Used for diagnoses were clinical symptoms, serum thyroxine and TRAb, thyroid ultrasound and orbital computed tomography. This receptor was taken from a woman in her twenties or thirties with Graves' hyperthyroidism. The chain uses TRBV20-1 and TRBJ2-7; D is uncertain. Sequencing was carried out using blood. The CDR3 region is CSARSYGLENF. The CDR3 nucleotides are TGCAGTGCTAGGTCTTACGGGCTCGAAAACTTC.